Listed here are 3 T cell receptor beta chains from one sample, sequenced in a study of shared clonotypes between healthy human individuals. Libraries were prepared by immunoSEQ multiplex PCR; TCRdb keeps only in-frame clonotypes and omits some of them. This table holds under 2.5 million clones, 80% to 95% found once. Specimen: naive CD4+ T cells from PBMCs. The subset is: CD45RA+ positively selected. Receptors originate from a man aged 18 to 29 in good health. Some clones in this sample may be carry-over from other donors' samples.

The rearrangement uses TRBV5-1 and TRBJ1-3; unclear D gene. The CDR3 spans 15 residues. V shed 0 bases and J shed 6 bases, with 13 bases lying between them. Germline CDR1 is SGHRS and CDR2 is YFSETQ. The CDR3 loop reads CASSLEVSGLNTIYF. The DNA for the CDR3 is TGCGCCAGCAGCTTGGAAGTCAGCGGACTAAACACCATATATTTT.

The gene calls are TRBV7-2 and TRBJ2-2; 7 bases are shared with TRBD1. Germline assignment: CDR1 SGHTA and CDR2 FQGNSA. V dropped 5 bases and J dropped 2; count of bases not matched to a gene: 5. The CDR3 is 15 residues long. The DNA of the CDR3 is TGTGCCAGCAGCACACAGGGGACAAACACCGGGGAGCTGTTTTTT. This codes for CASSTQGTNTGELFF.

This clone appeared a single time. The chain is built from TRBV10-3 and TRBJ2-5; TRBD1 matches 10 bases. The CDR3 has 14 residues. Germline CDR1 and CDR2: ENHRY and SYGVKD. V was clipped by 6 bases and J by 5 bases; unmatched bases: 6. The CDR3 region has the DNA TGTGCCATCAGGGGGACAGGGGATTTGGAGACCCAGTACTTC. Translating it yields CAIRGTGDLETQYF.